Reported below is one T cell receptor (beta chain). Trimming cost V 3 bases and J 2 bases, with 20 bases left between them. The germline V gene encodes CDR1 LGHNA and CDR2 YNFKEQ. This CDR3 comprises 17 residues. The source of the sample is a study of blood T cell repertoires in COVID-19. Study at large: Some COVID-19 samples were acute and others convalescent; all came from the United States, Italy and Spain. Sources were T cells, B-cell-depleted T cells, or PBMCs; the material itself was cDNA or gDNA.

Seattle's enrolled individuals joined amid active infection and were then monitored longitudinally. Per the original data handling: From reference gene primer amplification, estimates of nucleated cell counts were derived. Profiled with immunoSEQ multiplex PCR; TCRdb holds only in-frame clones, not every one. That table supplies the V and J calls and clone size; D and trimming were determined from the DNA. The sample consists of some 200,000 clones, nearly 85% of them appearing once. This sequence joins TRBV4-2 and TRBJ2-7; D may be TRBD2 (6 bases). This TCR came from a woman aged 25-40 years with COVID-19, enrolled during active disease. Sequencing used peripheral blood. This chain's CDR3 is CASSHLSGTDSTYEQYF. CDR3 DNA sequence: TGTGCCAGCAGCCACCTTAGCGGCACAGACAGCACCTACGAGCAGTACTTC.